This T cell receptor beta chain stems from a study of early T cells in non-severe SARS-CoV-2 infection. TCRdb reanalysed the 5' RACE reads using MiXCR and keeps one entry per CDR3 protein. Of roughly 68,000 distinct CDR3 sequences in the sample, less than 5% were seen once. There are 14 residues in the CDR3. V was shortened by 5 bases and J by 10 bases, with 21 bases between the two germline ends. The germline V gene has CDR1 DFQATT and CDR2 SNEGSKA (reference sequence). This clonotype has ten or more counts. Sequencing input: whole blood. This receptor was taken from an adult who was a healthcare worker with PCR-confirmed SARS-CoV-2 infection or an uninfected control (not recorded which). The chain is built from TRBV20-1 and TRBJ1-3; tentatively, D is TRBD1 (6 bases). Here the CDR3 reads CSALSSGQWSTIYF. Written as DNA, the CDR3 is TGCAGTGCTCTAAGCTCCGGACAGTGGTCGACCATATATTTT.